The entry below gives a single TCR beta chain sequence along with its context. Its antigen is unknown. Clones were sequenced by immunoSEQ multiplex PCR, and TCRdb holds only the in-frame ones, with some missing. The sample contains about 160,000 clones, 85% to 95% of which appear only once. The record originates from a study of OX40 agonist ivuxolimab in advanced cancers. In the study overall: Each patient was given ivuxolimab into a vein every 2 weeks, at 0.01 to 10 mg/kg. Therapy given before enrollment (anti-PD-1, anti-PD-L1 or anti-CTLA-4) was allowed, and under 45% had some.

The CDR3 runs to 17 residues. J was trimmed by 0 bases and V by 5 bases; bases with no gene match: 9. Germline V gene sequence: CDR1 KGHSH, CDR2 LQKENI. Points from the study as a whole: Which antigen the expanded peripheral T cells recognized is unknown.

The sample in question was CD4+ or CD8+ T cells sorted from blood, obtained in a trial of the OX40 agonist ivuxolimab. V and J are TRBV18 and TRBJ2-7; TRBD2 matches at 11 bases. The clonotype originates from an adult with an advanced solid tumor such as melanoma, head and neck, liver or kidney cancer. The CDR3 loop reads CASSTGTSGSYSYEQYF. The CDR3, as DNA: TGTGCCAGCTCAACGGGAACTAGCGGGAGTTACTCCTACGAGCAGTACTTC.